The T cell receptor (beta chain) described here comes from a study of T cells in localized non-small cell lung cancer (dated by TCRdb to about 2020). About the full investigation: Comparing tumors with uninvolved tumor-adjacent lungs, the study looked at the T cell repertoires of 220 or so patients with early-stage NSCLC. The cohort comprised roughly 220 treatment-naïve NSCLC patients with resected, localized lung tumors. The mean age of the NSCLC patients was about 64 years, with 130 or so men and 95 to 110 women. Study-wide conclusions, independent of this receptor: Because multi-region tumor sequencing was not done, intratumor heterogeneity could not be ruled out. Higher T cell density in blood was associated with longer overall survival, whereas higher clonality in adjacent lung was associated with shorter survival. Because the study design was exploratory, TCR variables were selected using unadjusted p-values without false-discovery rate correction. Uninvolved tumor-adjacent lung showed the highest T cell clonality, higher than tumor, which suggests more focused antigenic responses in the uninvolved tumor-adjacent lung. Of the top 100 tumor clones, a median of roughly 56 were detected in paired uninvolved adjacent lung; about 26 were also among that lung's top 100.

Of note for this clone: Its antigen remains unidentified. No base qualities exist here, and no much larger clone lies one base off it.

TCR beta CDR3 regions were sequenced from DNA using the immunoSEQ Assay. As for how the authors treated the data: T cell density was computed as TCR beta template counts normalized to usable DNA estimated by amplifying housekeeping genes. The preseqR package was used to estimate richness by extrapolating to 400,000 templates for PBMC samples and to 120,000 templates for tissue samples. Clonality was defined as one minus Pielou's evenness. Differential abundance testing on productive amino-acid clonotypes, with a minimum total count of 5 and an alpha of 0.1, was used to identify tissue-enriched TCRs. Repertoire overlap between compartments was quantified with the Jaccard Index and Morisita Overlap Index. GLIPH clustered TCR beta CDR3s with public tetramer-defined viral CDR3s; viral motifs required at least three viral sequences plus V-gene enrichment. The table was pulled from immuneACCESS by TCRdb, which kept in-frame rearrangements only. Such tables lose some clones; where checked, under half of the loss comes from unresolved V genes, and the rest has no known cause. The V and J calls and clone size are taken from that table; D and trimming were inferred from the DNA. For this sample there are approximately 76,000 clones; more than 75% appear just once. Less than 9.5% of the sample is held by the ten biggest clonotypes.

V sheds 5 bases and J sheds 1 base, leaving 17 bases between their ends. CDR1 SNHLY and CDR2 FYNNEI were looked up in the germline V gene. CDR3 length: 17 amino acids, cysteine to phenylalanine. CDR3 DNA is the only sequence kept; it has 51 bases, read in frame from the first base. At diagnosis, peripheral blood, uninvolved tumor-adjacent lung and tumor were collected and stored as a combination of fresh-frozen and FFPE material. For TCR repertoire profiling, blood samples were analyzed in the form of peripheral blood mononuclear cells. The clonotype originates from a female donor of 60 years or more with stage I lung adenocarcinoma. The sequence is built from TRBV2 and TRBJ2-2; TRBD2 is possibly the D segment (6 matching bases). The starting material was peripheral blood, obtained before any cancer treatment. The CDR3 has the sequence CASSPLRLDRNTGELFF. The nucleotide sequence is TGTGCCAGCAGTCCTCTTAGACTAGACCGGAACACCGGGGAGCTGTTTTTT.